Detailed here is one T cell receptor (beta chain). Antigen: not known. The source of the sample is a study of a mutant IDH1 vaccine in newly diagnosed glioma. Study summary: Males made up approximately 62% and females about 40% of treated patients, whose mean age was around 40 years. Patients were pretreated with radiotherapy, temozolomide, or both, mostly both.

Regarding time point: baseline, week 1 (first vaccination visit). The treatment was: pre-vaccination baseline after standard-of-care therapy. New WHO grade 3 or 4 IDH1-mutant, ATRX-lost astrocytomas were present in all donors. Libraries were prepared by immunoSEQ multiplex PCR; TCRdb keeps only in-frame clonotypes and omits some of them. The repertoire consists of 45,000 to 65,000 clones, with 65% to 85% occurring once and the leading ten covering under 20%. Regarding the study as a whole: Patients mounted vaccine-induced immune responses in roughly 93% of cases.

This specimen was PBMCs, taken from a glioma patient treated with radiotherapy, temozolomide or both. This TCR derives from a man younger than 30 with glioma.

The CDR3 here is CASSSGTGSYGYTF. The CDR3 nucleotides read TGTGCCAGCAGCTCCGGGACAGGGAGCTATGGCTACACCTTC. The chain carries TRBV7-2 and TRBJ1-2; 9 nucleotides match TRBD1. Germline CDR1 is SGHTA and CDR2 is FQGNSA. The CDR3 loop spans 14 amino acids. Trimming at V came to 4 bases and at J to 4 bases, leaving 4 bases not matched to a gene.